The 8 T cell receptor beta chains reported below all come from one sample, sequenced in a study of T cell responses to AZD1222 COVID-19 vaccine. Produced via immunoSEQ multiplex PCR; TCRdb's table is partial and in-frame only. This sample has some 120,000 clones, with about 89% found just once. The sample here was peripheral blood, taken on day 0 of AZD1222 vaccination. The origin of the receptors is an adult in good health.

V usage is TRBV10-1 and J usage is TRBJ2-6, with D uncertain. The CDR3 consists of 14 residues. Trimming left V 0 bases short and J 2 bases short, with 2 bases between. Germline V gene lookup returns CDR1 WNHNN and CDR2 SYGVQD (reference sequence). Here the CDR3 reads CASSESAGANVLTF. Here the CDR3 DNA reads TGCGCCAGCAGTGAGTCGGCTGGGGCCAACGTCCTGACTTTC.

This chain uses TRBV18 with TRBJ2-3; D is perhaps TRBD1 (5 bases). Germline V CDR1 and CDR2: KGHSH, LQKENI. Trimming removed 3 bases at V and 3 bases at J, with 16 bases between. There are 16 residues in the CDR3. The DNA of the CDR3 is TGTGCCAGCTCACCCGAGGACACCTTGTTAACAGATACGCAGTATTTT. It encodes CASSPEDTLLTDTQYF.

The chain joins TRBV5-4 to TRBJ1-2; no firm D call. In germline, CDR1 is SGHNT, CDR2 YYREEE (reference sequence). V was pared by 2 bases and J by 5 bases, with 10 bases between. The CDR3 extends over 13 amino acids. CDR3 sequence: CASSFEQEYGYTF. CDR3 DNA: TGTGCCAGCAGCTTCGAGCAGGAATATGGCTACACCTTC. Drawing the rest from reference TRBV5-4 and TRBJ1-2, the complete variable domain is ETGVTQSPTHLIKTRGQQVTLRCSSQSGHNTVSWYQQALGQGPQFIFQYYREEENGRGNFPPRFSGLQFPNYSSELNVNALELDDSALYLCASSFEQEYGYTFGSGTRLTVV.

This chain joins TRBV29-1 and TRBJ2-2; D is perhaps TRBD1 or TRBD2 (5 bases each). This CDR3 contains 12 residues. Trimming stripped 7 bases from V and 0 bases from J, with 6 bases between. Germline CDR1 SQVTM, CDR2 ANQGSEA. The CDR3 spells CSGGPNTGELFF. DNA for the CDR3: TGCAGCGGGGGACCGAACACCGGGGAGCTGTTTTTT.

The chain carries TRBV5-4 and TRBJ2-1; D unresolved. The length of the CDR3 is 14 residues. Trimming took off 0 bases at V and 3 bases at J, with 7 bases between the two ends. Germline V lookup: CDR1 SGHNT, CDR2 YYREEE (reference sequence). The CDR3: CASSLGASYNEQFF. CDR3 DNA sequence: TGTGCCAGCAGCTTGGGGGCTAGCTACAATGAGCAGTTCTTC.

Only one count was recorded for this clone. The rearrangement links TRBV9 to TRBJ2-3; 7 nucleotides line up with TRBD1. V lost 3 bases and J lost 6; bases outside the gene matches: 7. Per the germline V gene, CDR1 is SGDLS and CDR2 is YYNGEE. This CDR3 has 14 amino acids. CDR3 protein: CASSGQGGRDTQYF. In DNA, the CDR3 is TGTGCCAGCAGCGGGCAAGGGGGCCGTGATACGCAGTATTTT.

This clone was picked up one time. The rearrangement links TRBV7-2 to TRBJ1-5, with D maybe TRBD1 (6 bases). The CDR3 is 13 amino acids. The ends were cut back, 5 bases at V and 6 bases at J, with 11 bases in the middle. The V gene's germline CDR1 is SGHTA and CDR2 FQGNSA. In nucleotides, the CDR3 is TGTGCCAGCAGCCTAGACAGGATTCAGCCCCAGCATTTT. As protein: CASSLDRIQPQHF.

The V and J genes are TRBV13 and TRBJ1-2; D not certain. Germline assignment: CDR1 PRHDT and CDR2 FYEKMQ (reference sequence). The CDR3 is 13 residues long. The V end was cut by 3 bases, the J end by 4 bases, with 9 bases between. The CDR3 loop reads CASSLRALYGYTF. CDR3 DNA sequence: TGTGCCAGCAGCTTGAGGGCCCTCTATGGCTACACCTTC.